Each of the 18 T cell receptor beta chains below was sequenced from the same sample in a study of cytomegalovirus exposure and HLA in healthy donors (dated 2017 in TCRdb). The library was produced with the immunoSEQ multiplex PCR assay. For the multiplex PCR, a mixture combining 60 forward primers for TCR Vbeta segments and 13 reverse primers for TCR Jbeta segments was used. The table was pulled from immuneACCESS by TCRdb, which kept in-frame rearrangements only. Such tables lose some clones; where checked, under half of the loss comes from unresolved V genes, and the rest has no known cause. A total of around 200,000 clones appear in this sample, 80% to 90% of them only once. Around 0.31% of the sample is taken by the ten largest. The sequenced sample was PBMCs. Receptors originate from a woman aged 25-40 years in good health and CMV-seronegative.

The V call is TRBV30, the J call TRBJ2-3, with a weak D call TRBD2 (6 bases). Germline V CDR1 and CDR2: GTSNPN, SVGIG (reference sequence). The CDR3 is 12 amino acids. V lost 1 base to trimming and J lost 6 bases, with 8 bases between them. The CDR3 is CAWSAGGDTQYF. The CDR3 DNA is TGTGCCTGGAGTGCTGGGGGGGATACGCAGTATTTT.

The V gene is TRBV7-9, the J gene TRBJ2-4; 10 nucleotides align to TRBD1. The CDR3 runs to 12 residues. Germline loops: CDR1 SEHNR, CDR2 FQNEAQ (reference sequence). V shed 5 bases and J 13 bases; nucleotides not matched to a gene: 5. The CDR3 coding sequence is TGTGCCAGCAGCCCCGGGACAGGGGAACAGTACTTC. Translated: CASSPGTGEQYF.

The V and J genes are TRBV10-2 and TRBJ2-5; TRBD2 aligns across 13 bases. Unmatched junction bases numbered 8, after V lost 8 bases and J lost 5 bases. CDR3 size: 15 residues. Looked up from germline, CDR1 is WSHSY and CDR2 is SAAADI. CDR3 bases: TGCGCCAGCGCCGGGACTAGCGGGGTTTGGGAGACCCAGTACTTC. It codes for CASAGTSGVWETQYF.

CDR3 sequence: CASSLRLGEQFF. The CDR3 DNA sequence: TGTGCCAGCAGTTTACGTCTCGGGGAGCAGTTCTTC. The genes are TRBV28 and TRBJ2-1, with D hard to call. CDR1 MDHEN and CDR2 SYDVKM come from the germline V gene. The CDR3 is made up of 12 amino acids. Between the trimmed V and J ends, which lost 2 bases and 10 bases, there was a span of 9 bases.

The chain has TRBV6-6 and TRBJ2-4; possibly TRBD1 for D (6 bases). Trimming took off 2 bases at V and 8 bases at J, with 13 bases between the two ends. The germline gives CDR1 MNHNY, CDR2 SVGAGI (reference sequence). This CDR3 spans 14 amino acids. The CDR3 reads CASSYPQGPDIQYF. DNA for the CDR3: TGTGCCAGCAGTTACCCTCAGGGGCCGGACATTCAGTACTTC.

This rearrangement joins TRBV5-6 to TRBJ1-6, with unresolved D. The ends were cut back, 0 bases at V and 0 bases at J, with 7 bases in the middle. Germline CDR1 reads SGHDT; CDR2 reads YYEEEE. This CDR3 is 16 amino acids long. Here the CDR3 DNA reads TGTGCCAGCAGCTTGGATGGGAGCTCCTATAATTCACCCCTCCACTTT. Residues: CASSLDGSSYNSPLHF.

J is TRBJ1-2 and V is TRBV7-9; D call uncertain. The ends were cut back, 4 bases at V and 3 bases at J, with 12 bases in the middle. Germline V gene lookup returns CDR1 SEHNR and CDR2 FQNEAQ (reference sequence). The length of the CDR3 is 14 residues. CDR3 DNA: TGTGCCAGCAGCTCCGCGTTAAGCCACTATGGCTACACCTTC. This gives the protein CASSSALSHYGYTF.

The V gene is TRBV5-6, the J gene TRBJ2-7; 10 bases are a match to TRBD2. The CDR3 contains 15 residues. CDR1 and CDR2 (germline): SGHDT, YYEEEE. V gave up 3 bases and J gave up 5 bases; unmatched junction bases: 8. Written as DNA, the CDR3 is TGTGCCAGCAGCTACCCCGGGACTAGCGTGAACGAGCAGTACTTC. It translates to CASSYPGTSVNEQYF.

This clone was recorded a few times. The chain combines TRBV7-2 with TRBJ2-5; 9 bases fit TRBD2. The CDR3 has 15 residues. Germline loops: CDR1 SGHTA, CDR2 FQGNSA. V lost 4 bases to trimming and J lost 2 bases; unmatched junction nucleotides: 5. CDR3 residues: CASSSDLAGQETQYF. In DNA form, the CDR3 reads TGTGCCAGCAGCTCCGACCTAGCGGGACAAGAGACCCAGTACTTC. Complete variable domain (other parts from reference TRBV7-2 and TRBJ2-5): GAGVSQSPSNKVTEKGKDVELRCDPISGHTALYWYRQSLGQGLEFLIYFQGNSAPDKSGLPSDRFSAERTGGSVSTLTIQRTQQEDSAVYLCASSSDLAGQETQYFGPGTRLLVL.

V gene TRBV5-1 combines with J gene TRBJ2-1; 11 nucleotides agree with TRBD2. V dropped 4 bases and J dropped 6; count of bases not matched to a gene: 3. Germline assignment: CDR1 SGHRS and CDR2 YFSETQ. The CDR3 contains 14 residues. The CDR3 sequence: CASSALAGGNEQFF. CDR3 DNA: TGCGCCAGCAGCGCCCTAGCGGGGGGCAATGAGCAGTTCTTC.

The chain employs TRBV7-3 and TRBJ1-1; the D gene is possibly TRBD1 (6 bases). The CDR3 has 14 amino acids. Germline-derived CDR1 and CDR2 are SGHTA and FQGTGA. The V end lost 5 bases, the J end lost 0 bases, and 10 bases lay between the germline ends. CDR3 sequence (DNA): TGTGCCAGCAGCGGATGGACAGTGAACACTGAAGCTTTCTTT. Amino acid sequence: CASSGWTVNTEAFF.

This chain joins TRBV15 and TRBJ1-3; the D is unclear. The germline V and J ends were trimmed by 1 base and 8 bases, with 12 bases remaining between them. CDR1 LNHNV and CDR2 YYDKDF come from the germline V gene (reference sequence). This CDR3 comprises 14 residues. The CDR3 is CATSRVDGRDTIYF. The CDR3, as DNA: TGTGCCACCAGCAGAGTGGATGGGCGGGACACCATATATTTT.

The rearrangement uses TRBV6-1 and TRBJ2-5; unclear D gene. V lost 3 bases, J lost 2 bases, and 7 bases lay in between. Germline V gene data show CDR1 as MNHNS and CDR2 as SASEGT. This CDR3 contains 13 residues. The CDR3 DNA reads as TGTGCCAGCAGTGAGACATGGCAAGAGACCCAGTACTTC. This sequence encodes CASSETWQETQYF.

The CDR3 region is CASSLGTSGHTGELFF. Here the CDR3 DNA reads TGCGCCAGCAGCTTGGGGACTAGCGGTCACACCGGGGAGCTGTTTTTT. The chain combines TRBV5-1 with TRBJ2-2; 10 nucleotides match TRBD2. Germline V gives CDR1 SGHRS, CDR2 YFSETQ. The trim removed 0 bases at V and 3 bases at J, leaving 2 bases unmatched. The CDR3 runs to 16 residues.

This chain connects TRBV6-5 to TRBJ2-7; 14 bases are a match to TRBD2. There are 15 residues in the CDR3. The germline gives CDR1 MNHEY, CDR2 SVGAGI. V shed 5 bases and J 7 bases; nucleotides not matched to a gene: 7. As DNA, the CDR3 is TGTGCCAGCAGTCGACTAGCGGGAGGGCCGGGGGAGCAGTACTTC. Amino acid sequence: CASSRLAGGPGEQYF.

The sample holds one count of this clone. The V and J genes are TRBV7-3 and TRBJ2-3, with 9 bases identical to TRBD2. This CDR3 is built from 15 residues. V was clipped by 4 bases and J by 4 bases; unmatched bases: 6. The germline V gene has CDR1 SGHTA and CDR2 FQGTGA. CDR3: CASSSLAGAADTQYF. The CDR3 coding sequence is TGTGCCAGCAGCTCCTTAGCGGGAGCGGCAGATACGCAGTATTTT.

The genes are TRBV28 and TRBJ2-7; 7 nucleotides align to TRBD2. CDR1 and CDR2 from the germline V gene are MDHEN and SYDVKM. This CDR3 is built from 16 residues. With V trimmed by 5 bases and J by 5 bases, 15 bases remained unmatched. CDR3 bases: TGTGCCAGCAGTGTGACAGAACTAGCGATCCGAAACGAGCAGTACTTC. Amino acid sequence: CASSVTELAIRNEQYF.

The J gene is TRBJ1-5, the V gene TRBV7-3, with 8 bases lining up with TRBD1. The junction had 6 bases not matched to a gene; V was cut back by 4 bases and J by 7 bases. The CDR3 totals 14 residues. Germline CDR1 reads SGHTA; CDR2 reads FQGTGA. The CDR3: CASSSWTGPQPQHF. The CDR3 DNA reads as TGTGCCAGCAGCTCATGGACAGGGCCCCAGCCCCAGCATTTT. Full variable domain (rest looked up from reference TRBV7-3 and TRBJ1-5): GAGVSQTPSNKVTEKGKYVELRCDPISGHTALYWYRQSLGQGPEFLIYFQGTGAADDSGLPNDRFFAVRPEGSVSTLKIQRTERGDSAVYLCASSSWTGPQPQHFGDGTRLSIL.